This entry is about one TCR beta chain. As yet, its antigen is unknown. These data belong to a study of beta chain features in type 1 diabetes. Study information: Sorted cells numbering some 110,000,000 were examined across all samples.

Staining for CD45RO/CCR7/CD25/CD127/CD95/CD27 allowed sorting of CD4+ naive, central memory, regulatory and stem cell-like memory cells. Study outcomes and limitations: The similarity of naive, central memory and Treg TCRB repertoires appeared greater among patients than among healthy donors. Among patients with Type 1 diabetes, TCRB CDR3s were moderately but significantly shorter in every one of the four CD4+ subsets.

The CDR3 contains 13 residues. In germline, CDR1 is SQVTM, CDR2 ANQGSEA. The whole isolated RNA underwent reverse transcription, so sequencing captured expressed TCRB transcripts. Profiled with immunoSEQ multiplex PCR; TCRdb holds only in-frame clones, not every one. The data contain about 400,000 clones, approximately 12% of them singletons. The rearrangement links TRBV29-1 to TRBJ2-5, with D maybe TRBD1 (6 bases). The last part of the DNA fits TRBJ2-7 better; the J call may be wrong. Sequenced input: naive CD4+ T cells from blood. This clonotype was obtained from a man younger than 35 in good health. In DNA form, the CDR3 reads TGCAGCGGATTACAGGGTTCAACCTACGAGCAGTACTTC. This encodes CSGLQGSTYEQYF.